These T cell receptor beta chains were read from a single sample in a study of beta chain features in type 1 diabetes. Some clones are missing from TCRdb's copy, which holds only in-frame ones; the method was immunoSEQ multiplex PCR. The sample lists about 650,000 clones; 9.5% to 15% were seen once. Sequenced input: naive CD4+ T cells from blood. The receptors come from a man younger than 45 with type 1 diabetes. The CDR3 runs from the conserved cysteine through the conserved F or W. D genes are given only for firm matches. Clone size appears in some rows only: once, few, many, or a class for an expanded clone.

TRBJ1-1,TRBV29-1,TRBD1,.,TGCAGCACTCGACAGGGAGGAGGAACTGAAGCTTTCTTT,CSTRQGGGTEAFF
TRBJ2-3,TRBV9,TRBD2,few,TGTGCCAGCAGCCCCCAGACTAGCGGAAGAGATACGCAGTATTTT,CASSPQTSGRDTQYF
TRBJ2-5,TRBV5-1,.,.,TGCGCCAGCAGCTCCGATCACGGACAGAAAGAGACCCAGTACTTC,CASSSDHGQKETQYF
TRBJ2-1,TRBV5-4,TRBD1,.,TGTGCCAGCAGCTTAGGGGGCCCCGGGTCCTACAATGAGCAGTTCTTC,CASSLGGPGSYNEQFF
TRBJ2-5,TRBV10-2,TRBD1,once,TGCGCCAGCAGTGAGGACGGGACAGGGAGAGAGACCCAGTACTTC,CASSEDGTGRETQYF
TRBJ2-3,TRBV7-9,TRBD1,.,TGTGCCAGCAGCTTATGGGACAGGGGGCCCCCTTTT,CASSLWDRGPPF
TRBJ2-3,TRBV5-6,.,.,TGTGCCAGCAGCTTCGACAAATATCGCACAGATACGCAGTATTTT,CASSFDKYRTDTQYF
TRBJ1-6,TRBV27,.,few,TGTGCCAGCAGCCCCCCCGTCAGGGGTACTATTTCCTATAATTCACCCCTCCACTTT,CASSPPVRGTISYNSPLHF
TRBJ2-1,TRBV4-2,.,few,TGTGCCAGCAGCCAAGATAACTCCCCGACTGAGCAGTTCTTC,CASSQDNSPTEQFF
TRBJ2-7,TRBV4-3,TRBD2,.,TGCGCCAGCAGCCCCCGACTAGCGGGGGAATACGAGCAGTACTTC,CASSPRLAGEYEQYF
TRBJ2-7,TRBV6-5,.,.,TGTGCCAGCAGTGGGGAGTACTACGAGCAGTACTTC,CASSGEYYEQYF
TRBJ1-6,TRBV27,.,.,TGTGCCAGCAGTTTATTACCGGGCCCGGAGGCTTCACCCCTCCACTTT,CASSLLPGPEASPLHF
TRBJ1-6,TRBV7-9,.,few,TGTGCCAGCAGCTTAGCCAGTACTAATTCACCCCTCCACTTT,CASSLASTNSPLHF
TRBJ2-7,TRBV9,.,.,TGTGCCAGCAGCCCTCAAAGCGGAAGCTCCTACGAGCAGTACTTC,CASSPQSGSSYEQYF
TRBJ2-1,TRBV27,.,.,TGTGCCACCCGACATAGCAATGAGCAGTTCTTC,CATRHSNEQFF
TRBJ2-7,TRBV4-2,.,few,TGTGCCAGCAGCCAAGAGGAGGGACCCTACGAGCAGTACTTC,CASSQEEGPYEQYF
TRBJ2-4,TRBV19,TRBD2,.,TGTGCCAGTAGCTTTAGCGGGGGAGAAGGAAACATTCAGTACTTC,CASSFSGGEGNIQYF
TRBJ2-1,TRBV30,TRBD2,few,TGTGCCTGGAGTGAGAGCGGGGGGGCTCAGTTCTTC,CAWSESGGAQFF
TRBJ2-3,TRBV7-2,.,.,TGTGCCAGCAGCCCCCAGGCAGGGCCCACAGATACGCAGTATTTT,CASSPQAGPTDTQYF
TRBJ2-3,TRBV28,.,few,TGTGCCAGCAGTTTTACAGGGCTAGGGGTAGATACGCAGTATTTT,CASSFTGLGVDTQYF
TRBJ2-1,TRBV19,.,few,TGTGCCAGTAGTATTCCCCGGGGGCCCACCCGTGAGCAGTTCTTC,CASSIPRGPTREQFF
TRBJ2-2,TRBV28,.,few,TGTGCCAGCAGTATTACACCTCAGGGGGAGCTGTTTTTT,CASSITPQGELFF
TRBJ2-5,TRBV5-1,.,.,TGCGCCAGCAGCTTGGCCGGGACTCGCTCACAAGAGACCCAGTACTTC,CASSLAGTRSQETQYF
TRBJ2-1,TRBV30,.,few,TGTGCCTGGAGTCCTTACAATGAGCAGTTCTTC,CAWSPYNEQFF
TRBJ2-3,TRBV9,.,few,TGTGCCAGCAGCGCCGAGTCAGGGGTTCTGCCAGATACGCAGTATTTT,CASSAESGVLPDTQYF
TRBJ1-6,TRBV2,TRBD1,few,TGTGCCAGCAGGATCGGAGGGGGCCAGAGTTCACCCCTCCACTTT,CASRIGGGQSSPLHF
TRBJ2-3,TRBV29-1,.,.,TGCAGCGTTGTACGGGGAGGAGATGAGCGCTATTTT,CSVVRGGDERYF
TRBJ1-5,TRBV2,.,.,TGTGCCAGCACGCCCGACACGGTCGGCAATCAGCCCCAGCATTTT,CASTPDTVGNQPQHF
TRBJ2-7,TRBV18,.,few,TGTGCCAGCTCACCAAGTCGGGGGCCCGAGCGCGAGCAGTACTTC,CASSPSRGPEREQYF
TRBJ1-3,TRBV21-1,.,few,TGTGCCAGCAGTGCGCCGCGGGCTCAGGGGCCGGACACCATATATTTT,CASSAPRAQGPDTIYF